This T cell receptor (beta chain) was profiled in a study of T-cell reconstitution after alpha-beta-depleted transplantation in children. Unique molecular identifiers were incorporated during preparation of the TCRbeta library. TCRdb processed the PCR reads anew with MiXCR; each CDR3 protein has one entry. Found here are about 580,000 distinct CDR3 sequences, more than 20% of them singletons; the top ten hold roughly an eighth. CDR3 size: 15 residues. V shed 2 bases and J 9 bases; nucleotides not matched to a gene: 8. The germline gives CDR1 SGHTA, CDR2 FQGNSA. This clonotype was recorded many times. The source material was PBMCs, mostly from graft donor cells, sampled 360 days after TCRalphabeta/CD19-depleted stem cell transplant. The rearrangement links TRBV7-2 to TRBJ2-1; TRBD2 aligns across 9 bases. This TCR was recovered from a boy in the first two years of life who had a stem cell transplant for acute myeloid leukemia, so the T cells may come from the graft donor. The CDR3 nucleotides read TGTGCCAGCAGCTTAAATGGCGGGGGGGCCCTTGAGCAGTTCTTC. As protein: CASSLNGGGALEQFF.